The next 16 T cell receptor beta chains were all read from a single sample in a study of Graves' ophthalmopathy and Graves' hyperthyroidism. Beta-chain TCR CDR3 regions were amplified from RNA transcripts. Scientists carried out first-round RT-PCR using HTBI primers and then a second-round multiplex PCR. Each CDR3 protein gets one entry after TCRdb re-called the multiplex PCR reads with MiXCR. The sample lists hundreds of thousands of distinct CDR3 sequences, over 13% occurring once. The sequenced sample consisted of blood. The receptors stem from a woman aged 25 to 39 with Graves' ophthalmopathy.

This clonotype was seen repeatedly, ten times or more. In nucleotides, the CDR3 is TGCAGCGCTGCGATGAACACTGAAGCTTTCTTT. This gives the protein CSAAMNTEAFF. The chain has TRBV29-1 and TRBJ1-1; D is unclear. The CDR3 is 11 residues long. CDR1 and CDR2 from the germline V gene are SQVTM and ANQGSEA. The V end was cut by 7 bases, the J end by 0 bases, with 6 bases between.

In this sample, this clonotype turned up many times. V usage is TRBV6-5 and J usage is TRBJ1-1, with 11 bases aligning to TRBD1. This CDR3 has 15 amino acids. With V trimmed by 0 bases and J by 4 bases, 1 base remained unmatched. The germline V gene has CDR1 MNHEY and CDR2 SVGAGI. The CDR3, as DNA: TGTGCCAGCAGTTACTCCGGGACAGGGGGCACTGAAGCTTTCTTT. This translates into CASSYSGTGGTEAFF.

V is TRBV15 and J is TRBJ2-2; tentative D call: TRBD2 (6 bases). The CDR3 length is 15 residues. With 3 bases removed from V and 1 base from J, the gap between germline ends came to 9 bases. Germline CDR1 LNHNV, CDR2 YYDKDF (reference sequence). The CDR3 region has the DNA TGTGCCACCAGCAGGCGGGGTTGGAACACCGGGGAGCTGTTTTTT. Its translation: CATSRRGWNTGELFF. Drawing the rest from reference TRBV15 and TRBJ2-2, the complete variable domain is DAMVIQNPRYQVTQFGKPVTLSCSQTLNHNVMYWYQQKSSQAPKLLFHYYDKDFNNEADTPDNFQSRRPNTSFCFLDIRSPGLGDTAMYLCATSRRGWNTGELFFGEGSRLTVL.

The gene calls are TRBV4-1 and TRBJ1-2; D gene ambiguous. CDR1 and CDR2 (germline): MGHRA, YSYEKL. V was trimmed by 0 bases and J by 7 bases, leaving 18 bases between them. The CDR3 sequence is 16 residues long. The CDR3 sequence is CASSQDSRLLLGGYTF. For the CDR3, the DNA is TGCGCCAGCAGCCAAGATTCCAGGCTCCTCCTGGGTGGCTACACCTTC.

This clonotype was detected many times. CDR3 amino acids: CASSQVVGFYTF. The CDR3 DNA is TGTGCCAGCAGCCAAGTCGTAGGGTTTTACACCTTC. The J gene is TRBJ1-2, the V gene TRBV3-1; D gene uncertain. Trimming stripped 1 base from V and 11 bases from J, with 11 bases between. Germline CDR1 is LGHDT and CDR2 is YNNKEL (reference sequence). The CDR3 is 12 amino acids. Full variable domain (missing parts from reference TRBV3-1 and TRBJ1-2): DTAVSQTPKYLVTQMGNDKSIKCEQNLGHDTMYWYKQDSKKFLKIMFSYNNKELIINETVPNRFSPKSPDKAHLNLHINSLELGDSAVYFCASSQVVGFYTFGSGTRLTVV.

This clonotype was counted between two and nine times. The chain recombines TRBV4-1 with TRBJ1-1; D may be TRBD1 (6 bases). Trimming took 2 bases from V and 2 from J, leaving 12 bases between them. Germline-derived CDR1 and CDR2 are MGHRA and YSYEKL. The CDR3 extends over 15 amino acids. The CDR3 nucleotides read TGCGCCAGCAGCCAACTTTGGACAGATAACACTGAAGCTTTCTTT. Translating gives CASSQLWTDNTEAFF.

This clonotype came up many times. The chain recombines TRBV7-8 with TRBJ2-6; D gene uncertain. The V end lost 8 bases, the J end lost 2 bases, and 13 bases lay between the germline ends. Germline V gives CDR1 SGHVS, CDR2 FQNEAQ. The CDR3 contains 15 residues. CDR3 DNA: TGTGCCAGCGTCCACTTGGGGACTGGGGCCAACGTCCTGACTTTC. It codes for CASVHLGTGANVLTF. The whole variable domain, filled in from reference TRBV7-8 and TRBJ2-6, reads GAGVSQSPRYKVAKRGQDVALRCDPISGHVSLFWYQQALGQGPEFLTYFQNEAQLDKSGLPSDRFFAERPEGSVSTLKIQRTQQEDSAVYLCASVHLGTGANVLTFGAGSRLTVL.

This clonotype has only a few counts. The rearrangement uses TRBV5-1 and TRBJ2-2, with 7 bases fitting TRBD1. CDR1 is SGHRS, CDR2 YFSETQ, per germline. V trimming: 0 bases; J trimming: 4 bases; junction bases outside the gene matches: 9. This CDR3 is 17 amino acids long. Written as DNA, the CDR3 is TGCGCCAGCAGCTTGGCCCTGGGACAGCCACGCACCGGGGAGCTGTTTTTT. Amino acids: CASSLALGQPRTGELFF.

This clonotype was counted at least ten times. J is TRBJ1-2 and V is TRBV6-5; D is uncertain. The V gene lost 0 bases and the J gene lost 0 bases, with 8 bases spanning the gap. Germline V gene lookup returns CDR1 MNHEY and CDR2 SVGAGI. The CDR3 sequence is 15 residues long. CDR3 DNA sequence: TGTGCCAGCAGTTACTCGGGAGGGTCTAACTATGGCTACACCTTC. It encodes CASSYSGGSNYGYTF.

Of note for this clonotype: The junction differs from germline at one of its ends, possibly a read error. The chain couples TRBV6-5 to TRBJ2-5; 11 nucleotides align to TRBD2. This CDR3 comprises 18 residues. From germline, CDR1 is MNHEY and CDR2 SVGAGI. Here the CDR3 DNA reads TGTGCCAGCAGTCACCAACCCTTACTAGCGGGGGACCAAGAGATCCAGTACTTC. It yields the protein CASSHQPLLAGDQEIQYF.

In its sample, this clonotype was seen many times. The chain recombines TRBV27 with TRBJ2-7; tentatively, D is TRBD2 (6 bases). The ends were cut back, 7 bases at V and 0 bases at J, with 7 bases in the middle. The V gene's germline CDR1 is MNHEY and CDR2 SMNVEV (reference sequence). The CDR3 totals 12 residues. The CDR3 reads CASTGDSYEQYF. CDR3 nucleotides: TGTGCCAGCACGGGGGACTCCTACGAGCAGTACTTC.

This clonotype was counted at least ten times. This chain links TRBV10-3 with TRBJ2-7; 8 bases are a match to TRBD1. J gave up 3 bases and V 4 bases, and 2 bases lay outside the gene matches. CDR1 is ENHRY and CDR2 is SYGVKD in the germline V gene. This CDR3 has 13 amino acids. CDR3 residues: CAISGDRYYEQYF. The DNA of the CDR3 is TGTGCCATCAGTGGGGACAGGTACTACGAGCAGTACTTC.

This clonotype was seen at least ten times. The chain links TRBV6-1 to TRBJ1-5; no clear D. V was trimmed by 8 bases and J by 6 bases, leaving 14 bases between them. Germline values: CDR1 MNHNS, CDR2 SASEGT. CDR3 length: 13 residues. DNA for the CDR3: TGTGCCAGCTCCCCGGAGCGGGCTCAGCCCCAGCATTTT. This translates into CASSPERAQPQHF.

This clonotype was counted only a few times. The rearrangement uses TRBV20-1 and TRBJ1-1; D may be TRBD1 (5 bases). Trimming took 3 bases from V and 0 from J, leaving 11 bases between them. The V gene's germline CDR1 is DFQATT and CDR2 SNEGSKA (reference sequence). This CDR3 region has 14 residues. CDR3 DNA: TGCAGTGCTAGTATTGGGGCCATGAACACTGAAGCTTTCTTT. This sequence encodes CSASIGAMNTEAFF.

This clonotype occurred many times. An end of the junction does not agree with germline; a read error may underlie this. This CDR3 is CASSSRQKLAKNIKYF. The CDR3 DNA reads as TGTGCCAGCAGCTCACGACAGAAACTAGCCAAAAACATTAAGTACTTC. The chain combines TRBV7-2 with TRBJ2-4; possible D gene TRBD2, 6 bases. The CDR3 covers 16 residues. Germline V gives CDR1 SGHTA, CDR2 FQGNSA.

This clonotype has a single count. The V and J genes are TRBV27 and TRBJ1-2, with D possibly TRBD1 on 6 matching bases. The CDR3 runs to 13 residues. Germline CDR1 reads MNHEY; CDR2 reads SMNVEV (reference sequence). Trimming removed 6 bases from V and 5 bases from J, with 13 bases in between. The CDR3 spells CASREQGAYGYTF. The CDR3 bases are TGTGCCAGCAGAGAACAGGGTGCATATGGCTACACCTTC.